The 9 T cell receptor beta chains listed next were all sequenced from one sample in a study of cytomegalovirus exposure and HLA in healthy donors. Both 60 Vbeta primers and 13 Jbeta primers went into the PCR. Some clones are missing from TCRdb's copy, which holds only in-frame ones; the method was immunoSEQ multiplex PCR. Of under 200,000 clones in the sample, around three quarters were seen once. The material sequenced was PBMCs. Every receptor here comes from a woman in her forties or fifties in good health and CMV-seronegative.

This clone was recorded only once. The chain joins TRBV10-3 to TRBJ2-3, with a tentative D call TRBD2 (7 bases). V shed 3 bases and J shed 6 bases, with 16 bases lying between them. Germline values: CDR1 ENHRY, CDR2 SYGVKD. The CDR3 has 15 amino acids. The chain's CDR3 is CAISEGRGGSDTQYF. The CDR3 DNA sequence: TGTGCCATCAGTGAAGGAAGGGGGGGCTCCGATACGCAGTATTTT.

The chain recombines TRBV28 with TRBJ2-2; 8 nucleotides agree with TRBD1. This CDR3 spans 15 amino acids. J lost 4 bases, V lost 5 bases, and 6 bases had no gene match. The germline CDR1 and CDR2 sequences are MDHEN and SYDVKM. CDR3 sequence reads: CASSPQQGGTGELFF. The CDR3 region has the DNA TGTGCCAGCAGTCCTCAACAGGGGGGCACCGGGGAGCTGTTTTTT.

The chain uses TRBV6-5 and TRBJ2-3; TRBD1 is a possible D gene (6 bases). CDR3 size: 15 residues. V lost 6 bases and J 4 bases, leaving 17 bases between the germline ends. CDR1 and CDR2 from the germline V gene are MNHEY and SVGAGI. The chain's CDR3 is CASSYRWGRPDTQYF. The CDR3 DNA sequence: TGTGCCAGCAGCTACAGATGGGGGCGTCCAGATACGCAGTATTTT.

The rearrangement joins TRBV11-2 to TRBJ2-3, with TRBD2 matching 11 bases. Germline V CDR1 and CDR2: SGHAT, FQNNGV. This CDR3 spans 16 amino acids. Losses at the gene ends were 5 bases for V and 2 bases for J; bases not matched to a gene: 6. The CDR3 protein is CASSPGLAGLTDTQYF. The CDR3 nucleotides are TGTGCCAGCAGCCCCGGACTAGCGGGCCTCACAGATACGCAGTATTTT.

In this sample, this clone turned up once. V and J are TRBV4-1 and TRBJ2-5; D gene uncertain. Germline V CDR1 and CDR2: MGHRA, YSYEKL. The CDR3 totals 14 residues. Trimming shortened V by 0 bases and J by 4 bases, and 9 bases separated the two germline ends. The CDR3 sequence is CASSQEQTSETQYF. The DNA of the CDR3 is TGCGCCAGCAGCCAAGAACAAACATCAGAGACCCAGTACTTC.

The V gene is TRBV6-5, the J gene TRBJ1-1; TRBD1 agrees at 9 bases. The CDR3 has 15 residues. J gave up 4 bases and V 6 bases, and 9 bases lay outside the gene matches. The germline V gene encodes CDR1 MNHEY and CDR2 SVGAGI. CDR3 coding DNA: TGTGCCAGCAGAATTTTACAGGGGGCCAGCACTGAAGCTTTCTTT. This translates into CASRILQGASTEAFF.

The rearrangement uses TRBV20-1 and TRBJ2-1; D remains ambiguous. Per germline, CDR1 DFQATT and CDR2 SNEGSKA (reference sequence). Trimming took 5 bases from V and 8 from J, leaving 10 bases between them. The CDR3 runs to 11 residues. CDR3 nucleotides: TGCAGTGCTTCACGGGTGGATGAGCAGTTCTTC. Its translation: CSASRVDEQFF.

V and J are TRBV18 and TRBJ1-1, with 7 bases lining up with TRBD1. The CDR3 totals 15 residues. With 5 bases clipped from V and 1 base from J, the junction kept 7 bases outside the gene matches. Germline CDR1 is KGHSH and CDR2 is LQKENI. CDR3 nucleotide sequence: TGTGCCAGCTCAACTACGGGGACAGCGAACACTGAAGCTTTCTTT. The encoded protein is CASSTTGTANTEAFF.

The CDR3 spells CASSLIWGAGELFF. The CDR3 DNA sequence: TGTGCCAGCAGCTTAATATGGGGGGCCGGGGAGCTGTTTTTT. J is TRBJ2-2 and V is TRBV11-2; D is perhaps TRBD2 (6 bases). The CDR3 extends over 14 amino acids. Trimming cost V 2 bases and J 6 bases, with 10 bases left between them. The germline CDR1 and CDR2 sequences are SGHAT and FQNNGV.